These T cell receptor beta chains were read from a single sample in a study of T cell responses to AZD1222 COVID-19 vaccine. TCRdb's table, derived via immunoSEQ multiplex PCR, lists solely in-frame clones and lacks some. The repertoire holds 120,000 or so clones, about nine tenths seen once, with approximately 7.5% in the top ten. Material: peripheral blood, obtained on day 0 of AZD1222 vaccination. Every receptor here comes from an adult in good health. Both conserved end residues are part of each CDR3. A D gene is named only where the DNA matches it firmly. The listing skips clone size in some rows; elsewhere it reads once, few, many or a size class.

j_gene	v_gene	d_gene	abundance	CDR3aa	CDR3nt
TRBJ2-7	TRBV28	TRBD2	few	CASVAGGNYEQYF	TGTGCCAGCGTTGCGGGGGGGAACTACGAGCAGTACTTC
TRBJ2-1	TRBV5-5	NA	NA	CASSDRNNEQFF	TGTGCCAGCAGCGACAGGAACAATGAGCAGTTCTTC
TRBJ2-5	TRBV30	NA	NA	CAWSGVRQETQYF	TGTGCCTGGAGTGGGGTAAGGCAAGAGACCCAGTACTTC
TRBJ2-4	TRBV19	NA	NA	CASSGSLGNIQYF	TGTGCCAGTAGTGGGTCGTTGGGAAACATTCAGTACTTC
TRBJ2-6	TRBV7-6	TRBD1	NA	CASRPGQGNSGANVLTF	TGTGCCAGCAGGCCGGGACAGGGTAACTCTGGGGCCAACGTCCTGACTTTC
TRBJ2-5	TRBV28	TRBD2	NA	CASQRTSGSEGTQYF	TGTGCCAGTCAACGGACTAGCGGGAGTGAGGGGACCCAGTACTTC
TRBJ2-7	TRBV5-6	TRBD1	NA	CASSGTGGAGEQYF	TGTGCCAGCAGCGGGACAGGGGGGGCGGGCGAGCAGTACTTC
TRBJ1-5	TRBV6-5	TRBD1	NA	CASSYRTGGQPQHF	TGTGCCAGCAGTTACAGGACAGGTGGTCAGCCCCAGCATTTT
TRBJ2-3	TRBV29-1	NA	NA	CSVDRLDTQYF	TGCAGCGTTGATAGGTTGGATACGCAGTATTTT
TRBJ1-1	TRBV6-5	TRBD1	NA	CASRRTGLNTEAFF	TGTGCCAGCAGACGGACAGGCTTGAACACTGAAGCTTTCTTT
TRBJ1-2	TRBV28	NA	NA	CASSSGTINYGYTF	TGTGCCAGCAGTTCCGGGACAATTAACTATGGCTACACCTTC
TRBJ2-5	TRBV18	TRBD2	NA	CASSRTSGSFETQYF	TGTGCCAGCTCACGGACTAGCGGGAGCTTCGAGACCCAGTACTTC
TRBJ2-2	TRBV28	TRBD1	NA	CASSPARTGGTGELFF	TGTGCCAGCAGTCCCGCCAGGACAGGGGGAACCGGGGAGCTGTTTTTT
TRBJ2-4	TRBV19	NA	NA	CASSSRIVRENIQYF	TGTGCCAGTAGTTCCCGAATCGTAAGGGAAAACATTCAGTACTTC
TRBJ2-7	TRBV6-5	NA	NA	CASSRDKYEQYF	TGTGCCAGCAGCCGAGACAAATACGAGCAGTACTTC
TRBJ1-4	TRBV5-5	NA	NA	CASSLLGGTNEKLFF	TGTGCCAGCAGCTTGTTGGGGGGCACTAATGAAAAACTGTTTTTT
TRBJ2-6	TRBV28	TRBD1	NA	CAVGTVKASGANVLTF	TGTGCCGTGGGGACAGTTAAGGCCTCTGGGGCCAACGTCCTGACTTTC
TRBJ1-2	TRBV7-2	TRBD1	once	CASSLKGGAFIYGYTF	TGTGCCAGCAGCTTAAAAGGGGGCGCCTTTATCTATGGCTACACCTTC
TRBJ2-1	TRBV7-3	NA	once	CASSLMPLSDEQFF	TGTGCCAGCAGCTTAATGCCTTTGAGCGATGAGCAGTTCTTC
TRBJ2-7	TRBV28	NA	few	CASSSPTAPGEQYF	TGTGCCAGCAGTTCTCCGACGGCACCGGGGGAGCAGTACTTC
TRBJ2-3	TRBV29-1	TRBD2	NA	CSVEATGGPFLVDTQYF	TGCAGCGTTGAAGCGACGGGAGGGCCATTCTTAGTGGATACGCAGTATTTT
TRBJ2-1	TRBV28	NA	NA	CASSSPGLVLVF	TGTGCCAGCAGTTCCCCTGGGCTAGTCCTCGTCTTC
TRBJ1-2	TRBV27	TRBD1	few	CASSPGTGAYTF	TGTGCCAGCAGTCCCGGGACAGGGGCCTACACCTTC
TRBJ2-2	TRBV18	NA	NA	CASSRGTPNTGELFF	TGTGCCAGCTCACGAGGGACCCCGAACACCGGGGAGCTGTTTTTT
TRBJ1-5	TRBV7-3	NA	NA	CASSLDRNQPQHF	TGTGCCAGCAGCTTAGACAGAAATCAGCCCCAGCATTTT
TRBJ2-7	TRBV5-4	NA	NA	CASSLDLGNVHEQYF	TGTGCCAGCAGCTTGGACCTGGGGAACGTCCACGAGCAGTACTTC
TRBJ1-3	TRBV19	NA	NA	CASSIPGLGNTIYF	TGTGCCAGTAGTATCCCGGGGCTTGGAAACACCATATATTTT
TRBJ2-1	TRBV6-5	NA	few	CATKPGGRYNEQFF	TGTGCCACTAAGCCCGGGGGTAGGTACAATGAGCAGTTCTTC
TRBJ1-5	TRBV27	TRBD1	NA	CASSLQGGGQPQHF	TGTGCCAGCAGTCTACAGGGGGGGGGACAGCCCCAGCATTTT
TRBJ2-7	TRBV6-5	TRBD1	NA	CASKGQGAYEQYF	TGTGCCAGCAAGGGACAGGGGGCCTACGAGCAGTACTTC
TRBJ2-7	TRBV6-6	TRBD2	NA	CASSYEPSGITYEQYF	TGTGCCAGCAGTTACGAGCCGAGCGGGATAACCTACGAGCAGTACTTC
TRBJ2-7	TRBV6-5	TRBD2	NA	CASNIAGGPYEQYF	TGTGCCAGCAATATAGCGGGAGGGCCGTACGAGCAGTACTTC
TRBJ1-5	TRBV6-5	TRBD1	NA	CASRFGTGLNQPQHF	TGTGCCAGCAGGTTCGGGACAGGCCTCAATCAGCCCCAGCATTTT
TRBJ2-1	TRBV29-1	TRBD2	NA	CSVEGLAGLEQFF	TGCAGCGTTGAAGGGCTAGCGGGACTTGAGCAGTTCTTC
TRBJ2-7	TRBV28	NA	NA	CASSTQLPAHEQYF	TGTGCCAGCAGCACCCAACTCCCGGCCCACGAGCAGTACTTC
TRBJ2-1	TRBV18	NA	once	CASSPKTVGNEQFF	TGTGCCAGCTCACCAAAGACGGTTGGCAATGAGCAGTTCTTC
TRBJ2-1	TRBV7-9	NA	NA	CASTWGGRVSYNEQFF	TGTGCCAGCACCTGGGGAGGTCGGGTTTCCTACAATGAGCAGTTCTTC
TRBJ2-1	TRBV28	NA	NA	CASSLSGPGEQFF	TGTGCCAGCAGTTTATCGGGTCCAGGGGAGCAGTTCTTC
TRBJ2-1	TRBV29-1	NA	NA	CSVELRRTPGYNEQFF	TGCAGCGTTGAATTGCGGCGGACCCCAGGTTACAATGAGCAGTTCTTC
TRBJ2-3	TRBV6-5	NA	NA	CASSYSAGASDTQYF	TGTGCCAGCAGTTACTCGGCAGGGGCCTCAGATACGCAGTATTTT